This paragraph reports one T cell receptor beta chain. Its antigen remains unknown. Both 60 Vbeta primers and 13 Jbeta primers went into the PCR. Clones were read by immunoSEQ multiplex PCR, and TCRdb kept only the in-frame ones, dropping some. The sample totals around 150,000 clones. The data were taken from a study of cytomegalovirus exposure and HLA in healthy donors. General study findings and limits: Within an earlier analysis, most TCR beta V segments proved productive either about 87% or about 30% of the time.

Participants comprised healthy donors of bone marrow. The CDR3 length is 15 residues. Per the germline V gene, CDR1 is KGHSH and CDR2 is LQKENI. Between the trimmed V and J ends, which lost 1 base and 10 bases, there was a span of 19 bases. This sequence was found in an older woman in good health and CMV-seronegative. The sequencing input was PBMCs. V and J are TRBV18 and TRBJ1-1; D gene ambiguous. The chain's CDR3 is CASSPQRGSGDIAFF. The CDR3 DNA follows: TGTGCCAGCTCACCACAACGCGGGAGTGGCGATATAGCTTTCTTT.